Below, one T cell receptor beta chain is given with its context. V gave up 4 bases and J gave up 6 bases; unmatched junction bases: 8. The CDR3 sequence is 14 residues long. CDR1 is MDHEN, CDR2 SYDVKM, per germline. The data derive from a study of blood T cell repertoires in COVID-19. Study information: Italy, Spain and the United States were the sources of the convalescent and acute COVID-19 samples.

Per the original methods: The assay estimated nucleated cells by amplifying reference gene primers. Using immunoSEQ multiplex PCR, the repertoire was profiled, and TCRdb retains in-frame clones only, with some absent. V, J and clone size are taken as reported in that table, and D and trimming were inferred from the DNA itself. This sample yields about 210,000 clones, of which about 91% are seen a single time; 0.95% to 1.5% belongs to the top ten. The chain carries TRBV28 and TRBJ1-2; 7 bases are a match to TRBD1. The sequence was obtained from a man aged 25-45 years with acute or convalescent COVID-19. The material sequenced was peripheral blood. CDR3 residues: CASSSERGLHGYTF. The DNA for the CDR3 is TGTGCCAGCAGTTCTGAGAGGGGGCTTCATGGCTACACCTTC.